This entry lists 14 T cell receptor beta chains sequenced from one sample in a study of blood T cells in healthy people across ages. A second PCR of about 6 to 12 cycles used a sample-barcoded 5' primer and a J-beta primer mix. TCRdb re-derived calls from the 5' RACE reads in MiXCR, one entry per CDR3 protein. In the table there are about 640,000 distinct CDR3 sequences, roughly three fifths of which are singletons. Sequenced: blood. The source of these receptors is a man in his 60s in good health.

CDR3: CASRPTGTDTQYF. In DNA form, the CDR3 reads TGTGCCAGCAGACCCACAGGCACAGATACGCAGTATTTT. The chain combines TRBV27 with TRBJ2-3; D remains ambiguous. V lost 6 bases, J lost 1 base, and 8 bases lay in between. The germline V gene encodes CDR1 MNHEY and CDR2 SMNVEV (reference sequence). The CDR3 has 13 amino acids.

A few counts support this clonotype. The rearrangement joins TRBV5-4 to TRBJ2-1; perhaps TRBD1 as D (6 bases). Trimming pared 4 bases from V and 0 bases from J, leaving 11 bases between. Germline CDR1 reads SGHNT; CDR2 reads YYREEE (reference sequence). This CDR3 spans 15 amino acids. The CDR3 DNA reads as TGTGCCAGCAGCCAGGGGTCCAGCTCCTACAATGAGCAGTTCTTC. This encodes CASSQGSSSYNEQFF.

This clonotype was seen a few times. The chain has TRBV3-1 and TRBJ2-5; 11 bases map to TRBD2. J lost 1 base, V lost 6 bases, and 4 bases had no gene match. CDR1 is LGHDT and CDR2 is YNNKEL in the germline V gene (reference sequence). This CDR3 has 15 amino acids. DNA for the CDR3: TGTGCCAGCAGTAGACTAGCGGGGTTCCAAGAGACCCAGTACTTC. Translating it yields CASSRLAGFQETQYF.

The V call is TRBV29-1, the J call TRBJ2-5; 8 positions agree with TRBD1. The CDR3 consists of 12 residues. Germline lookup yields CDR1 SQVTM and CDR2 ANQGSEA. Germline trimming cut 7 bases from V and 5 bases from J; bases unmatched to any gene: 6. This CDR3 reads CSAIRGRETQYF. CDR3 nucleotides: TGCAGCGCTATCAGGGGGCGGGAGACCCAGTACTTC. Variable domain in full (rest from reference TRBV29-1 and TRBJ2-5): SAVISQKPSRDICQRGTSLTIQCQVDSQVTMMFWYRQQPGQSLTLIATANQGSEATYESGFVIDKFPISRPNLTFSTLTVSNMSPEDSSIYLCSAIRGRETQYFGPGTRLLVL.

This clonotype was observed a few times. The chain is built from TRBV6-1 and TRBJ2-7; the D is unclear. The assigned J gene may be wrong: the sequence end matches TRBJ2-5 better. This CDR3 is 14 amino acids long. Germline lookup yields CDR1 MNHNS and CDR2 SASEGT. The CDR3 loop is CASSEAGGEETQYF. In DNA form, the CDR3 reads TGTGCCAGCAGTGAGGCTGGCGGTGAGGAGACCCAGTACTTC.

For this clonotype: Its ends do not fully match the called genes, so a read error is possible. The rearrangement uses TRBV6-5 and TRBJ2-3; no clear D. The CDR3 loop spans 13 amino acids. Germline CDR1 and CDR2: MNHEY and SVGAGI. CDR3 in amino acids: CASSYKWGDTQYF. The CDR3 DNA reads TGCGCCAGCAGTTACAAGTGGGGAGATACGCAGTATTTT.

This chain connects TRBV10-3 to TRBJ1-2, with D possibly being TRBD1 (6 bases). Germline loops: CDR1 ENHRY, CDR2 SYGVKD. Trimming stripped 5 bases from V and 7 bases from J, with 14 bases between. CDR3 length: 13 residues. Here the CDR3 reads CAISRQAPGGYTF. In DNA, the CDR3 is TGTGCCATCAGTCGACAGGCCCCAGGTGGCTACACCTTC.

This clonotype occurred a few times. This chain uses TRBV5-1 with TRBJ1-2, with TRBD1 identical over 7 bases. Unmatched junction bases numbered 6, after V lost 1 base and J lost 6 bases. CDR3 length equals 14 residues. Germline V lookup: CDR1 SGHRS, CDR2 YFSETQ. The CDR3 here is CASSLTGAGNGYTF. The CDR3 nucleotides read TGCGCCAGCAGCTTGACAGGGGCGGGGAATGGCTACACCTTC.

The chain's CDR3 is CSARDRVVGSPLHF. CDR3 coding DNA: TGCAGTGCTAGAGACAGGGTCGTCGGTTCACCCCTCCACTTT. The chain carries TRBV20-1 and TRBJ1-6, with D maybe TRBD1 (5 bases). V dropped 0 bases and J dropped 9 bases, with 12 bases sitting between them. CDR1 is DFQATT and CDR2 is SNEGSKA in the germline V gene (reference sequence). The CDR3 is 14 amino acids.

The chain carries TRBV4-1 and TRBJ1-5, with 7 bases lining up with TRBD1. In germline, CDR1 is MGHRA, CDR2 YSYEKL. Trimming at V came to 4 bases and at J to 6 bases, leaving 12 bases not matched to a gene. This CDR3 has 16 residues. This CDR3 reads CASSPEQGGRVQPQHF. The CDR3 DNA reads TGCGCCAGCAGCCCGGAGCAGGGGGGGCGCGTTCAGCCCCAGCATTTT.

In the case of this clonotype: One end of the junction is discordant with germline, which a read error may explain. The rearrangement uses TRBV29-1 and TRBJ2-3, with 8 bases identical to TRBD1. Germline V CDR1 and CDR2: SQVTM, ANQGSEA. This CDR3 region has 12 residues. CDR3 in DNA: TGCTGCGTTGACAGGGGATTGGATACGCAGTATTTT. Translating gives CCVDRGLDTQYF.

This clonotype was counted once. V gene TRBV7-2 combines with J gene TRBJ1-5; D is unresolved. Germline V gene data show CDR1 as SGHTA and CDR2 as FQGNSA. The CDR3 consists of 15 residues. Trimming removed 1 base at V and 1 base at J, with 8 bases between. The CDR3 region is CASSLESQSNQPQHF. CDR3 bases: TGTGCCAGCAGCTTAGAGTCGCAAAGCAATCAGCCCCAGCATTTT.

CDR3 nucleotides: TGTGCCATCCAGCGGGGGGCCTCCACCGGGGAGCTGTTTTTT. Translated, it gives CAIQRGASTGELFF. The chain recombines TRBV10-3 with TRBJ2-2, with TRBD2 matching 9 bases. Germline V lookup: CDR1 ENHRY, CDR2 SYGVKD. This CDR3 contains 14 residues. Losses at the gene ends were 8 bases for V and 4 bases for J; bases not matched to a gene: 5.

With regard to this clonotype: Compared with germline, one end of the junction differs, possibly owing to a read error. The DNA for the CDR3 is TGCGCCAACAGCCCGGGCGACTGGGAGACCCAGTACTTC. This encodes CANSPGDWETQYF. The chain has TRBV4-1 and TRBJ2-5; D not certain. Germline CDR1 is MGHRA and CDR2 is YSYEKL. The CDR3 length is 13 residues.